Presented here are 9 T cell receptor beta chains from one specimen sequenced in a study of breast tumors, draining lymph nodes, adjacent tissues. TCRdb fed the multiplex PCR reads into MiXCR, producing one record per CDR3 protein. The table has tens of thousands of distinct CDR3 sequences, under 45% seen once. Sequencing input: breast tumor tissue. These receptors were taken from a female donor with breast cancer. Some clones in this sample may be carry-over from other donors' samples.

This clonotype showed up many times. V gene TRBV11-2 combines with J gene TRBJ2-1, with 11 bases identical to TRBD2. Trimming removed 2 bases from V and 5 bases from J; junction bases left unmatched: 8. The CDR3 extends over 17 amino acids. The germline gives CDR1 SGHAT, CDR2 FQNNGV. The CDR3: CASSLFGPGLADNEQFF. Here the CDR3 DNA reads TGTGCCAGCAGCTTATTCGGCCCGGGACTAGCGGACAATGAGCAGTTCTTC.

On this clonotype itself: Given the absence of the conserved phenylalanine or tryptophan at the CDR3 end, a read error is likely. The chain employs TRBV11-2 and TRBJ1-4, with unresolved D. V was cut by 5 bases and J by 8 bases, with 15 bases left in between. The CDR3 has 14 residues. CDR1 is SGHAT, CDR2 FQNNGV, per germline. The DNA for the CDR3 is TGTGCCAGCAGCGGACCGAAGTTCCAAGAAAAACTGTTTTCT. The encoded protein is CASSGPKFQEKLFS.

This sequence joins TRBV29-1 and TRBJ2-3; 8 positions match TRBD2. The CDR3 runs 13 residues. J was trimmed by 7 bases and V by 5 bases; bases with no gene match: 8. Germline-derived CDR1 and CDR2 are SQVTM and ANQGSEA. CDR3 region: CSVPGLGVNTQYF. CDR3 DNA sequence: TGCAGCGTTCCGGGACTAGGGGTGAATACGCAGTATTTT.

The chain joins TRBV5-6 to TRBJ2-4, with D possibly being TRBD2 (6 bases). CDR3 size: 16 residues. Germline assignment: CDR1 SGHDT and CDR2 YYEEEE. V lost 0 bases, J lost 8 bases, and 18 bases lay in between. The CDR3 loop reads CASSLGSGTAGYIQYF. In DNA form, the CDR3 reads TGTGCCAGCAGCTTGGGATCCGGGACGGCGGGGTACATTCAGTACTTC.

Ten or more counts support this clonotype. The rearrangement links TRBV18 to TRBJ2-2; TRBD2 is a possible D gene (6 bases). The CDR3 sequence is 16 residues long. Trimming took off 4 bases at V and 5 bases at J, with 17 bases between the two ends. Per germline, CDR1 KGHSH and CDR2 LQKENI. In DNA form, the CDR3 reads TGTGCCAGCTCACGACTGGAGGGCCGGTCGACCGGGGAGCTGTTTTTT. Translation gives CASSRLEGRSTGELFF.

The chain joins TRBV2 to TRBJ2-3; the D is unclear. The CDR3 runs 14 residues. The germline gives CDR1 SNHLY, CDR2 FYNNEI. Trimming left V 4 bases short and J 7 bases short, with 15 bases between. Here the CDR3 DNA reads TGTGCCAGCAGTGTTGATCAGAGTAGGAATACGCAGTATTTT. Translating gives CASSVDQSRNTQYF.

This clonotype was seen many times. The V and J genes are TRBV7-2 and TRBJ2-4; 8 bases fit TRBD1. The V gene's germline CDR1 is SGHTA and CDR2 FQGNSA. V shed 5 bases and J 9 bases; nucleotides not matched to a gene: 9. CDR3 length: 14 amino acids. CDR3 nucleotides: TGTGCCAGCAGCCCCCAGACAGGGGCGGGCATTCAGTACTTC. It is translated as CASSPQTGAGIQYF.

About this clonotype itself: Being one base from a much bigger clone, this may be a read error. This likely comes from a read error, as the CDR3 has no conserved phenylalanine or tryptophan at its end. The gene calls are TRBV5-4 and TRBJ2-1; D remains ambiguous. CDR3 length equals 15 residues. The germline V gene encodes CDR1 SGHNT and CDR2 YYREEE (reference sequence). Trimming shortened V by 4 bases and J by 9 bases, and 20 bases separated the two germline ends. The CDR3 nucleotides are TGTGCCAGCAGCGGGGTAAAGGGAAGGTTGGCTGAGCAGTTCCTC. This sequence encodes CASSGVKGRLAEQFL.

In this sample, this clonotype turned up many times. This chain joins TRBV20-1 and TRBJ2-3; 11 positions match TRBD2. With 4 bases clipped from V and 0 bases from J, the junction kept 9 bases outside the gene matches. The CDR3 runs to 17 residues. Germline-derived CDR1 and CDR2 are DFQATT and SNEGSKA (reference sequence). CDR3 coding DNA: TGCAGTGCTACCGGGACTAGCGGAACAACTAGCACAGATACGCAGTATTTT. It is translated as CSATGTSGTTSTDTQYF.